This T cell receptor (beta chain) emerged from a study of shared clonotypes between healthy human individuals. For unsorted PBMC, 300 to 350 ng DNA per replicate equaled around 27,000 T cell genomes. Sequenced by immunoSEQ multiplex PCR; TCRdb stores in-frame clones only, minus some. The sample includes under 600,000 clones, nearly 80% seen only once; the top ten take approximately 13%. Notes on this clone: Its antigen is undetermined.

Whole-study findings and limits: An anticipated effect of sequencing depth on clonotype sharing among donors was recognized.

The sequence came from a woman aged 40-49 years in good health. Some clones in this sample may be carry-over from other donors' samples. Sequencing was carried out using PBMCs.

The CDR3 region is CASSIPGFGNQPQHF. In DNA, the CDR3 is TGTGCCAGTAGTATACCGGGGTTTGGCAATCAGCCCCAGCATTTT. The rearrangement links TRBV19 to TRBJ1-5; unclear D gene. The V gene's germline CDR1 is LNHDA and CDR2 SQIVND (reference sequence). The germline V and J ends were trimmed by 2 bases and 2 bases, with 10 bases remaining between them. The CDR3 has 15 amino acids.